This TCR beta chain is drawn from a study of T-cell reconstitution after alpha-beta-depleted transplantation in children. Unique molecular identifiers tagged the TCRbeta library. Each CDR3 protein gets one entry after TCRdb re-called the PCR reads with MiXCR. The sample yields about 78,000 distinct CDR3 sequences, 13% to 15% seen once. This clonotype was counted only a few times. The material sequenced was PBMCs, mostly from graft donor cells, taken 180 days after TCRalphabeta/CD19-depleted stem cell transplant. The origin of this receptor is a male patient aged 2 to 9 who had a stem cell transplant for acute lymphoblastic leukemia, so the T cells may come from the graft donor.

CDR3 nucleotide sequence: TGTGCCAGCAGTCGCGTTGGGGACAGTAGGCACCAGCCCCAGCATTTT. Translation gives CASSRVGDSRHQPQHF. This chain links TRBV6-1 with TRBJ1-5; 7 nucleotides agree with TRBD1. With V trimmed by 5 bases and J by 7 bases, 14 bases remained unmatched. This CDR3 has 16 residues. Germline V gene lookup returns CDR1 MNHNS and CDR2 SASEGT.